Below are 32 T cell receptor beta chains sequenced from a single sample in a study of blood T cells in healthy people across ages. Primed by a sample-barcoded 5' primer and a J-beta primer mix, a second PCR proceeded for about 6 to 12 cycles. TCRdb independently ran MiXCR on the 5' RACE reads; one entry per CDR3 protein. Of 750,000 to 950,000 distinct CDR3 sequences listed, about 27% are singletons. A further study also used this sample, focusing on T cells of mothers and their children.

Sequenced material: blood. The receptors shown here come from a woman between 40 and 55 years old in good health.

CDR3 in DNA: TGTGCCAGCCCCCGGGACAGGGAGTTAAGTAGTCAGCCCCAGCATTTT. Protein: CASPRDRELSSQPQHF. This chain joins TRBV7-9 and TRBJ1-5; TRBD1 agrees at 9 bases. The length of the CDR3 is 16 residues. V trimming: 8 bases; J trimming: 6 bases; junction bases outside the gene matches: 14. CDR1 is SEHNR, CDR2 FQNEAQ, per germline (reference sequence).

This clonotype was picked up a small number of times. The chain combines TRBV7-2 with TRBJ1-6; 7 bases fit TRBD1. Germline V gives CDR1 SGHTA, CDR2 FQGNSA. V lost 1 base, J lost 7 bases, and 4 bases stayed unmatched. The CDR3 length is 15 residues. Written as DNA, the CDR3 is TGTGCCAGCAGCTTAGACAGGGGTGGGAATTCACCCCTCCACTTT. It translates to CASSLDRGGNSPLHF.

On this clonotype: A much more abundant neighbour one base away suggests this may be a read error. This chain links TRBV28 with TRBJ2-7, with 7 bases that match TRBD1. The V gene end was trimmed by 6 bases and the J gene end by 2 bases; junction bases not matched to a gene: 10. The germline CDR1 and CDR2 sequences are MDHEN and SYDVKM. There are 15 residues in the CDR3. The CDR3 region is CASRSQTGFPYEQYF. CDR3 sequence (DNA): TGTGCCAGCAGATCTCAGACAGGGTTCCCCTACGAGCAGTACTTC. The whole variable domain, filled in from reference TRBV28 and TRBJ2-7, reads DVKVTQSSRYLVKRTGEKVFLECVQDMDHENMFWYRQDPGLGLRLIYFSYDVKMKEKGDIPEGYSVSREKKERFSLILESASTNQTSMYLCASRSQTGFPYEQYFGPGTRLTVT.

Of note for this clonotype: With a much larger clone just one base away, this may be a read error. The chain employs TRBV6-5 and TRBJ2-5, with D perhaps being TRBD1 or TRBD2 (5 bases each). The V gene lost 2 bases and the J gene lost 11 bases, with 15 bases spanning the gap. Germline V gene sequence: CDR1 MNHEY, CDR2 SVGAGI. The CDR3 sequence is 13 residues long. CDR3 DNA sequence: TGTGCCAGCAGTTACCCGGGGACGGGTGAGCAGTACTTC. Translated: CASSYPGTGEQYF.

This clonotype has a count of ten or more. The chain links TRBV20-1 to TRBJ2-7; 9 nucleotides align to TRBD2. V was clipped by 6 bases and J by 5 bases; unmatched bases: 5. Looked up from germline, CDR1 is DFQATT and CDR2 is SNEGSKA (reference sequence). This CDR3 has 12 residues. The CDR3 is CSARLAVNEQYF. The CDR3 DNA reads as TGCAGTGCCAGACTAGCGGTGAACGAGCAGTACTTC.

This clonotype was recorded a few times. J is TRBJ2-1 and V is TRBV5-1; a possible D gene is TRBD1 (5 bases). The CDR3 consists of 14 residues. V lost 0 bases to trimming and J lost 4 bases, with 8 bases between them. The germline CDR1 and CDR2 sequences are SGHRS and YFSETQ. This CDR3 reads CASSLAREYNEQFF. The CDR3 DNA is TGCGCCAGCAGCTTGGCCAGGGAATACAATGAGCAGTTCTTC.

A word on this clonotype: This sequence may be a read error, since a much larger clone differs from it by one base. The chain carries TRBV7-2 and TRBJ2-7; 8 nucleotides line up with TRBD1. TRBJ2-5 explains the end of the DNA better; the J call may be wrong. The CDR3 spans 13 residues. CDR1 and CDR2 (germline): SGHTA, FQGNSA. The CDR3 loop is CACSPGGRETQYF. The CDR3 bases are TGTGCCTGCAGCCCAGGGGGCAGGGAGACCCAGTACTTC.

This clonotype came up many times. The chain joins TRBV6-5 to TRBJ1-2; D perhaps matches TRBD1 (6 bases). The CDR3 runs to 16 residues. V lost 8 bases and J 9 bases, leaving 28 bases between the germline ends. The germline gives CDR1 MNHEY, CDR2 SVGAGI. The CDR3 spells CASGLEGGERFTRYTF. As DNA, the CDR3 is TGTGCCAGCGGGTTAGAGGGGGGCGAGCGTTTCACCCGCTACACCTTC.

The CDR3 DNA reads TGTGCCAGCAGTCCTACAAAGCCCGGGACTACCGAGCAGTACTTC. Translation: CASSPTKPGTTEQYF. This chain joins TRBV28 and TRBJ2-7, with TRBD2 matching 7 bases. Germline loops: CDR1 MDHEN, CDR2 SYDVKM. CDR3 length equals 15 residues. V lost 5 bases and J lost 6; bases outside the gene matches: 13.

This clonotype was seen a few times. The V call is TRBV3-1, the J call TRBJ2-2; D unclear. The CDR3 length is 13 residues. Germline lookup yields CDR1 LGHDT and CDR2 YNNKEL (reference sequence). Trimming pared 8 bases from V and 5 bases from J, leaving 12 bases between. CDR3 DNA: TGTGCCAGCTGCTCTTTAGGTACCGGGGAGCTGTTTTTT. It encodes CASCSLGTGELFF.

At least ten counts were recorded for this clonotype. The chain links TRBV7-3 to TRBJ2-1; 11 bases map to TRBD2. This CDR3 is 15 amino acids long. Looked up from germline, CDR1 is SGHTA and CDR2 is FQGTGA. V lost 4 bases to trimming and J lost 12 bases; unmatched junction nucleotides: 11. This CDR3 is CASSSSSGTSGRQFF. CDR3 DNA sequence: TGTGCCAGCAGCTCCTCCTCCGGGACTAGCGGCAGGCAGTTCTTC.

V usage is TRBV10-3 and J usage is TRBJ2-1, with 9 bases matching TRBD1. There are 16 residues in the CDR3. J lost 7 bases, V lost 5 bases, and 12 bases had no gene match. Germline-derived CDR1 and CDR2 are ENHRY and SYGVKD. The CDR3 region is CAISHGQGIDGNEQFF. The CDR3 nucleotides are TGTGCCATCAGTCATGGACAGGGGATCGACGGGAATGAGCAGTTCTTC.

This clonotype was detected many times. The V gene is TRBV9, the J gene TRBJ1-2; D unresolved. This CDR3 is 13 amino acids long. Trimming removed 2 bases from V and 4 bases from J, with 9 bases in between. Germline CDR1 and CDR2: SGDLS and YYNGEE. CDR3 coding DNA: TGTGCCAGCAGCGTTCGACGGGGCTATGGCTACACCTTC. Its protein product is CASSVRRGYGYTF. Together with reference TRBV9 and TRBJ1-2, the CDR3 gives the full variable domain: DSGVTQTPKHLITATGQRVTLRCSPRSGDLSVYWYQQSLDQGLQFLIQYYNGEERAKGNILERFSAQQFPDLHSELNLSSLELGDSALYFCASSVRRGYGYTFGSGTRLTVV.

This clonotype was counted a few times. The junction departs from the called germline gene at one end, perhaps through a read error. CDR3 in amino acids: CVSSYYGQAGGTQYF. The CDR3 region has the DNA TGTGTCAGCAGTTACTACGGACAGGCCGGGGGGACCCAGTACTTC. The rearrangement joins TRBV6-6 to TRBJ2-5, with D maybe TRBD1 (7 bases). The germline V gene encodes CDR1 MNHNY and CDR2 SVGAGI (reference sequence). The CDR3 is 15 residues long.

This clonotype was counted at least ten times. The rearrangement joins TRBV7-8 to TRBJ2-7, with a weak D call TRBD2 (7 bases). Between the trimmed V and J ends, which lost 2 bases and 7 bases, there was a span of 15 bases. Looked up from germline, CDR1 is SGHVS and CDR2 is FQNEAQ. The CDR3 runs 14 residues. CDR3: CASSLSHGGREQYF. CDR3 bases: TGTGCCAGCAGCTTATCTCACGGGGGGCGAGAGCAGTACTTC. Based on the CDR3 plus reference TRBV7-8 and TRBJ2-7, the full variable domain is GAGVSQSPRYKVAKRGQDVALRCDPISGHVSLFWYQQALGQGPEFLTYFQNEAQLDKSGLPSDRFFAERPEGSVSTLKIQRTQQEDSAVYLCASSLSHGGREQYFGPGTRLTVT.

The chain combines TRBV25-1 with TRBJ2-5, with a weak D call TRBD2 (5 bases). This CDR3 region has 16 residues. Germline V gives CDR1 MGHDK, CDR2 SYGVNS. The V and J ends lost 2 bases and 6 bases respectively, with 19 bases between them. CDR3 nucleotide sequence: TGTGCCAGCAGTGAAAAGTTTGAGGGCAGGAGAAAGACCCAGTACTTC. Its translation is CASSEKFEGRRKTQYF.

V and J are TRBV29-1 and TRBJ1-2; no reliable D call. Trimming took 3 bases from V and 5 from J, leaving 10 bases between them. The CDR3 runs 12 residues. Germline CDR1 and CDR2: SQVTM and ANQGSEA. The CDR3 spells CSVEPGFYGYTF. The DNA for the CDR3 is TGCAGCGTTGAGCCGGGGTTTTATGGCTACACCTTC.

The J gene is TRBJ2-1, the V gene TRBV5-1; D is possibly TRBD1 (6 bases). This CDR3 contains 15 residues. Germline V CDR1 and CDR2: SGHRS, YFSETQ. Trimming stripped 4 bases from V and 4 bases from J, with 15 bases between. The CDR3 DNA reads as TGCGCCAGCAGCACCCCAGGGGACCTGTACAATGAGCAGTTCTTC. Its protein is CASSTPGDLYNEQFF. Full variable domain (outside the CDR3, taken from reference TRBV5-1 and TRBJ2-1): KAGVTQTPRYLIKTRGQQVTLSCSPISGHRSVSWYQQTPGQGLQFLFEYFSETQRNKGNFPGRFSGRQFSNSRSEMNVSTLELGDSALYLCASSTPGDLYNEQFFGPGTRLTVL.

This clonotype was found a few times. Being one base from a much bigger clone, this may be a read error. The chain couples TRBV6-1 to TRBJ1-5; 8 nucleotides align to TRBD1. CDR1 MNHNS and CDR2 SASEGT come from the germline V gene. This CDR3 has 16 residues. CDR3 amino acids: CANSVRTGMSNQPQHF. As DNA, the CDR3 is TGTGCCAACAGTGTACGGACAGGGATGAGCAATCAGCCCCAGCATTTT.

Remarks on this clonotype: A much larger clonotype is one base distant, so this may be a read error. The rearrangement joins TRBV7-9 to TRBJ2-5; 10 nucleotides align to TRBD2. The CDR3 has 14 amino acids. Losses at the gene ends were 5 bases for V and 4 bases for J; bases not matched to a gene: 4. Looked up from germline, CDR1 is SEHNR and CDR2 is FQNEAQ (reference sequence). The CDR3 DNA sequence: TGTGCCAGCAGCCGGCCTAGCGGGGGAGAGACCCAGTACTTC. This encodes CASSRPSGGETQYF.

The chain recombines TRBV29-1 with TRBJ2-5; D assignment may be TRBD1 or TRBD2 (6 bases each). Germline V CDR1 and CDR2: SQVTM, ANQGSEA. Trimming shortened V by 3 bases and J by 1 base, and 21 bases separated the two germline ends. The length of the CDR3 is 17 residues. The CDR3 bases are TGCAGCGTTGATACGAGTGGGTTACAGGGACTCCAAGAGACCCAGTACTTC. It specifies CSVDTSGLQGLQETQYF. Supplemented by reference TRBV29-1 and TRBJ2-5, the full variable domain reads SAVISQKPSRDICQRGTSLTIQCQVDSQVTMMFWYRQQPGQSLTLIATANQGSEATYESGFVIDKFPISRPNLTFSTLTVSNMSPEDSSIYLCSVDTSGLQGLQETQYFGPGTRLLVL.

This clonotype was detected only a few times. This rearrangement joins TRBV12-3 or TRBV12-4 to TRBJ1-1; the match to TRBD1 covers 8 bases. J lost 4 bases, V lost 5 bases, and 15 bases had no gene match. The CDR3 runs to 17 residues. The CDR3 reads CASSPGTGRGMGTEAFF. CDR3 DNA sequence: TGTGCCAGCAGTCCCGGGACAGGCCGGGGCATGGGCACTGAAGCTTTCTTT.

This clonotype was recorded at least ten times. This chain joins TRBV7-3 and TRBJ2-5; D not resolved. Trimming took 3 bases from V and 4 from J, leaving 9 bases between them. The CDR3 loop spans 13 amino acids. Germline V CDR1 and CDR2: SGHTA, FQGTGA. This chain's CDR3 is CASSFNLGETQYF. CDR3 bases: TGTGCCAGCAGCTTTAATCTAGGAGAGACCCAGTACTTC.

This rearrangement joins TRBV9 to TRBJ2-3; D uncertain. CDR1 is SGDLS, CDR2 YYNGEE, per germline. V was shortened by 0 bases and J by 5 bases, with 13 bases between the two germline ends. CDR3 length equals 15 residues. The CDR3 protein is CASSVAVSAGDTQYF. CDR3 nucleotide sequence: TGTGCCAGCAGCGTAGCTGTTTCCGCTGGAGATACGCAGTATTTT.

The chain uses TRBV9 and TRBJ1-1; 7 bases agree with TRBD1. The germline CDR1 and CDR2 sequences are SGDLS and YYNGEE. This CDR3 has 14 residues. V gave up 3 bases and J gave up 4 bases; unmatched junction bases: 6. CDR3 sequence (DNA): TGTGCCAGCAGCGGAGGACAGGCCCCCACTGAAGCTTTCTTT. Translating gives CASSGGQAPTEAFF.

The table lists this clonotype with many counts. The chain carries TRBV29-1 and TRBJ2-3; D may be TRBD1 or TRBD2 (5 bases each). The CDR3 has 13 amino acids. V was cut by 5 bases and J by 2 bases, with 11 bases left in between. The germline gives CDR1 SQVTM, CDR2 ANQGSEA. DNA for the CDR3: TGCAGCGTTCGGGACGCCATCACAGATACGCAGTATTTT. Translated: CSVRDAITDTQYF.

V is TRBV20-1 and J is TRBJ1-3; D ambiguous. The CDR3 extends over 14 amino acids. V lost 3 bases, J lost 2 bases, and 11 bases lay in between. Germline CDR1 DFQATT, CDR2 SNEGSKA (reference sequence). The CDR3 sequence is CSASRQSTGNTIYF. CDR3 DNA: TGCAGTGCTAGCCGGCAGAGCACTGGAAACACCATATATTTT.

A remark on this clonotype: A much larger clone sits a single nucleotide away, making a read error possible. The CDR3 DNA follows: TGTGCCAGCAGCCTTACAGGGACAGGGGAAAGTGAGCAGGTCTTC. Protein sequence: CASSLTGTGESEQVF. The V and J genes are TRBV7-3 and TRBJ2-1; 10 bases are shared with TRBD1. The CDR3 is 15 amino acids. Germline values: CDR1 SGHTA, CDR2 FQGTGA.

This clonotype was detected ten times or more. The gene calls are TRBV15 and TRBJ2-4; 7 bases map to TRBD2. This CDR3 has 15 amino acids. The V gene's germline CDR1 is LNHNV and CDR2 YYDKDF (reference sequence). The J segment lost 8 bases and the V segment lost 0 bases, leaving 7 bases of the junction unmatched. The CDR3 nucleotides read TGTGCCACCAGCAGAGATATCGGGACTAATTACATTCAGTACTTC. Translating it yields CATSRDIGTNYIQYF.

J is TRBJ1-4 and V is TRBV6-1; D is unresolved. Germline assignment: CDR1 MNHNS and CDR2 SASEGT. The V and J ends lost 10 bases and 4 bases respectively, with 13 bases between them. CDR3 length equals 13 residues. The CDR3 here is CATRAVNNEKLFF. The CDR3 DNA sequence: TGTGCCACCCGGGCAGTGAATAATGAAAAACTGTTTTTT.

This clonotype was recorded a few times. J is TRBJ2-5 and V is TRBV10-3, with D unresolved. The CDR3 is 14 residues long. The V gene lost 2 bases and the J gene lost 0 bases, with 7 bases spanning the gap. The germline gives CDR1 ENHRY, CDR2 SYGVKD. The CDR3 sequence: CAISEDGHQETQYF. The CDR3 region has the DNA TGTGCCATCAGTGAGGACGGCCACCAAGAGACCCAGTACTTC.

This clonotype was seen a few times. The J gene is TRBJ2-5, the V gene TRBV5-6, with 10 bases matching TRBD2. J was trimmed by 5 bases and V by 0 bases; bases with no gene match: 10. CDR1 and CDR2 (germline): SGHDT, YYEEEE. This CDR3 is 17 amino acids long. The CDR3 coding sequence is TGTGCCAGCAGCTTGGCACCAAGCGGGGGGGCCGGGGAGACCCAGTACTTC. Encoded protein: CASSLAPSGGAGETQYF. The entire variable domain, with the rest obtained from reference TRBV5-6 and TRBJ2-5, is as follows: DAGVTQSPTHLIKTRGQQVTLRCSPKSGHDTVSWYQQALGQGPQFIFQYYEEEERQRGNFPDRFSGHQFPNYSSELNVNALLLGDSALYLCASSLAPSGGAGETQYFGPGTRLLVL.